The T cell receptor beta chain described here comes from a study of T cells after yellow fever vaccination. Findings of the study overall: Clonotype sharing between CD4 and CD8 compartments was small. In post-booster samples, most primary-vaccination clones reappeared (just under 98% CD4, about 90% CD8).

Germline V CDR1 and CDR2: SGHDT, YYEEEE. V was clipped by 2 bases and J by 2 bases; unmatched bases: 3. The CDR3 totals 14 residues. Using its own MiXCR run on the 5' RACE reads, TCRdb lists one record per CDR3 protein. Of some 300,000 distinct CDR3 sequences listed, under 9% were seen once; the top ten hold around 3.5%. A word on this clonotype: Its antigen is currently unknown.

V usage is TRBV5-6 and J usage is TRBJ2-5, with 7 bases that match TRBD1. The TCR originated in a man aged 18 to 29 who received the YFV17D yellow fever vaccine. The source was CD4+ T cells sorted from PBMCs, collected 5 days after the yellow fever booster vaccination. The CDR3 DNA sequence: TGTGCCAGCAGCTTCTGGGACAGACAAGAGACCCAGTACTTC. The encoded protein is CASSFWDRQETQYF. The full variable domain, with the rest looked up from reference TRBV5-6 and TRBJ2-5, is DAGVTQSPTHLIKTRGQQVTLRCSPKSGHDTVSWYQQALGQGPQFIFQYYEEEERQRGNFPDRFSGHQFPNYSSELNVNALLLGDSALYLCASSFWDRQETQYFGPGTRLLVL.